This is a list of T cell receptor beta chains from one sample in a study of cytomegalovirus exposure and HLA in healthy donors. Method: immunoSEQ multiplex PCR; TCRdb's copy keeps in-frame clones and lacks some. The sample consists of about 240,000 clones, 86% of them appearing once. Material: PBMCs. The source is a woman in her 30s in good health and CMV-seropositive. Both conserved end residues are part of each CDR3. Each record gives: clone size, V gene, J gene, D gene, CDR3 protein, CDR3 DNA. The D gene is left open where the match is weak. The size field is filled for only some rows; it gives once, few, many or a size class.

-,TRBV7-9,TRBJ2-7,-,CASSLPPGLGAPYEQYF,TGTGCCAGCAGCTTACCTCCTGGATTAGGAGCTCCTTACGAGCAGTACTTC
once,TRBV28,TRBJ2-1,TRBD1,CATLTGTVAYNEQFF,TGTGCCACACTAACCGGGACAGTGGCCTACAATGAGCAGTTCTTC
-,TRBV12-5,TRBJ2-6,TRBD1,CASGFCRDRGNRAGANVLTF,TGTGCTAGTGGTTTCTGTCGAGACAGGGGAAATCGTGCTGGGGCCAACGTCCTGACTTTC
-,TRBV28,TRBJ1-4,-,CASSPRGYLSTNEKLFF,TGTGCCAGCAGCCCGAGGGGGTATCTATCAACTAATGAAAAACTGTTTTTT
-,TRBV13,TRBJ2-3,TRBD2,CASSLGASGADTQYF,TGTGCCAGCAGCTTGGGAGCTAGCGGCGCAGATACGCAGTATTTT
-,TRBV10-3,TRBJ2-7,-,CAISELYGSYEQYF,TGTGCCATCAGTGAGCTGTACGGGAGCTACGAGCAGTACTTC
-,TRBV7-2,TRBJ2-7,TRBD2,CASSPSLAGVYEQYF,TGTGCCAGCAGCCCGAGCCTAGCGGGGGTCTACGAGCAGTACTTC
-,TRBV5-1,TRBJ2-3,-,CASSLGGVENTQYF,TGCGCCAGCAGCTTGGGGGGGGTAGAGAATACGCAGTATTTT
-,TRBV30,TRBJ2-2,TRBD2,CAWIAASGRIGELFF,TGTGCCTGGATTGCGGCTAGCGGGAGGATCGGGGAGCTGTTTTTT
-,TRBV30,TRBJ2-3,TRBD1,CAWQGQGAADTQYF,TGTGCCTGGCAGGGACAGGGGGCGGCAGATACGCAGTATTTT
-,TRBV4-1,TRBJ2-2,-,CASSAGWGNTGELFF,TGCGCCAGCAGCGCGGGGTGGGGAAACACCGGGGAGCTGTTTTTT
-,TRBV27,TRBJ2-1,TRBD2,CASSKTSGRWNEQFF,TGTGCCAGCAGTAAGACTAGCGGGAGATGGAATGAGCAGTTCTTC
-,TRBV7-8,TRBJ1-3,TRBD1,CATGGSSGNTIYF,TGTGCAACAGGGGGAAGCTCTGGAAACACCATATATTTT
once,TRBV6-5,TRBJ2-1,TRBD2,CASSPGAAGVEFF,TGTGCCAGCAGTCCCGGGGCAGCGGGAGTGGAGTTCTTC
-,TRBV6-1,TRBJ2-1,-,CASSAYFEQFF,TGTGCCAGCAGCGCCTACTTCGAGCAGTTCTTC
-,TRBV28,TRBJ1-2,-,CASSLFAVYGYTF,TGTGCCAGCAGTTTATTTGCAGTCTATGGCTACACCTTC
-,TRBV7-9,TRBJ1-1,-,CASSTHATEAFF,TGTGCCAGCTCCACACACGCCACTGAAGCTTTCTTT
-,TRBV5-1,TRBJ2-3,TRBD2,CASSLRTSGDGDTQYF,TGCGCCAGCAGCTTGCGTACTAGCGGAGATGGGGATACGCAGTATTTT
-,TRBV28,TRBJ1-1,-,CASSLNLGAANTEAFF,TGTGCCAGCAGTTTAAATTTGGGGGCCGCGAACACTGAAGCTTTCTTT
-,TRBV6-5,TRBJ2-7,-,CASSYSISTNSYEQYF,TGTGCCAGCAGTTACTCGATTAGCACCAACTCCTACGAGCAGTACTTC
-,TRBV27,TRBJ2-1,TRBD2,CASGRANYNEQFF,TGTGCCAGCGGGAGGGCAAACTACAATGAGCAGTTCTTC
-,TRBV29-1,TRBJ2-1,TRBD2,CSVDAGGPKFF,TGCAGCGTTGACGCGGGAGGGCCAAAGTTCTTC
-,TRBV6-4,TRBJ2-3,-,CASRKSGSTDTQYF,TGTGCCAGCAGAAAGAGCGGTAGCACAGATACGCAGTATTTT
-,TRBV28,TRBJ1-1,TRBD1,CASRPDRGFSEAFF,TGTGCCAGCAGACCCGACAGGGGATTCTCTGAAGCTTTCTTT
-,TRBV5-1,TRBJ1-1,TRBD1,CASSQTGGLNTEAFF,TGCGCCAGCAGCCAAACAGGGGGCCTCAACACTGAAGCTTTCTTT
-,TRBV6-1,TRBJ1-3,-,CASSEPEQGHTIYF,TGTGCCAGCAGTGAACCCGAACAGGGTCACACCATATATTTT
-,TRBV6-1,TRBJ1-4,TRBD1,CASSDTGVGEKLFF,TGTGCCAGCAGTGATACAGGGGTCGGTGAAAAACTGTTTTTT
-,TRBV6-5,TRBJ2-5,-,CASRTAETQYF,TGTGCCAGCAGGACAGCGGAGACCCAGTACTTC
-,TRBV6-4,TRBJ1-2,-,CASSANSGKTSNYGYTF,TGTGCCAGCAGTGCCAACTCGGGAAAGACGAGCAACTATGGCTACACCTTC
-,TRBV2,TRBJ1-4,TRBD1,CASSEFDRGEGKLFF,TGTGCCAGCAGTGAATTCGACAGGGGAGAGGGAAAACTGTTTTTT
-,TRBV14,TRBJ2-2,TRBD2,CASKLREIGTSGSTGELFF,TGTGCCAGCAAATTGAGGGAAATCGGGACTAGCGGGTCCACCGGGGAGCTGTTTTTT
-,TRBV5-1,TRBJ1-1,TRBD1,CASSFGTGGPGFEAFF,TGCGCCAGCAGCTTCGGGACAGGGGGCCCAGGATTTGAAGCTTTCTTT
-,TRBV28,TRBJ1-5,-,CASSWTFNQPQHF,TGTGCCAGCAGTTGGACATTCAATCAGCCCCAGCATTTT
once,TRBV30,TRBJ2-3,TRBD2,CAWSPLAGSTDTQYF,TGTGCCTGGAGTCCATTAGCGGGTAGCACAGATACGCAGTATTTT
-,TRBV6-6,TRBJ2-2,-,CASSYNREDTGELFF,TGTGCCAGCAGTTATAACAGGGAAGACACCGGGGAGCTGTTTTTT
-,TRBV5-6,TRBJ1-4,-,CASSAGNRDGNEKLFF,TGTGCCAGCAGCGCAGGAAACAGGGACGGTAATGAAAAACTGTTTTTT
-,TRBV5-4,TRBJ2-5,-,CASSPGGLGHPYF,TGTGCCAGCAGCCCCGGGGGGTTGGGACACCCGTACTTC
-,TRBV2,TRBJ2-7,TRBD1,CASSKTGGPYEQYF,TGTGCCAGCAGTAAAACAGGGGGTCCCTACGAGCAGTACTTC
-,TRBV7-2,TRBJ1-1,-,CASSFRGWGAFF,TGTGCCAGCAGCTTCAGGGGATGGGGGGCTTTCTTT
-,TRBV28,TRBJ1-1,-,CASSTRGNTEAFF,TGTGCCAGCAGTACCAGGGGGAACACTGAAGCTTTCTTT
-,TRBV28,TRBJ2-2,-,CASSLVNTGELFF,TGTGCCAGCAGTTTAGTAAACACCGGGGAGCTGTTTTTT
-,TRBV5-1,TRBJ1-1,-,CASSLAVQGEAFF,TGCGCCAGCAGCTTGGCCGTGCAGGGTGAGGCTTTCTTT
-,TRBV5-1,TRBJ2-1,TRBD1,CASSPTGQGGNEQFF,TGCGCCAGCAGCCCTACCGGACAGGGCGGGAATGAGCAGTTCTTC
-,TRBV9,TRBJ1-1,-,CASSVVLGSWTEAFF,TGTGCCAGCAGCGTAGTTCTGGGGAGTTGGACTGAAGCTTTCTTT
-,TRBV19,TRBJ2-7,TRBD1,CASSLPGQGSHEQYF,TGTGCCAGTAGTCTGCCGGGACAGGGATCCCACGAGCAGTACTTC
once,TRBV10-2,TRBJ1-4,-,CASRRTDVF,TGCGCCAGCAGGAGGACAGATGTTTTT
-,TRBV29-1,TRBJ1-1,-,CSVTGGRMNTEAFF,TGCAGCGTTACGGGGGGACGGATGAACACTGAAGCTTTCTTT
once,TRBV2,TRBJ2-1,TRBD2,CASRSGSGRRNEQFF,TGTGCCAGCAGAAGTGGGAGCGGGAGGCGGAATGAGCAGTTCTTC
-,TRBV19,TRBJ2-7,TRBD2,CASSTRLAGVKQYF,TGTGCCAGTAGTACCCGACTAGCGGGAGTAAAGCAGTACTTC
-,TRBV27,TRBJ1-5,-,CASSLLGASQPQHF,TGTGCCAGCAGTTTACTGGGGGCAAGTCAGCCCCAGCATTTT
-,TRBV5-1,TRBJ2-2,TRBD1,CASSPRGGGTGELFF,TGCGCCAGCAGCCCCAGAGGGGGCGGAACCGGGGAGCTGTTTTTT